These T cell receptor beta chains were read from a single sample in a study of blood T cell repertoires in COVID-19. Sequencing used immunoSEQ multiplex PCR; TCRdb keeps in-frame clones, though not all of them. Here the sample spans 95,000 to 120,000 clones, approximately 90% being singletons. Sample: peripheral blood. The receptors were sampled from a woman in her 70s who had recovered from COVID-19. Both conserved end residues are part of each CDR3. The D gene is left open where the match is weak. Clone size is shown for a subset of rows, as once, few, many or a class of expanded clone.

j_call	d_call	clone_size	v_call	cdr3_nt	cdr3_aa
TRBJ2-3	TRBD1	.	TRBV6-4	TGTGCCAGCAGTTTCGGACAGGCTAGGACAGATACGCAGTATTTT	CASSFGQARTDTQYF
TRBJ1-1	.	once	TRBV3-1/TRBV3-2	TGTGCCAGCAGTCGTGATACCCGTCCCTATCGAGCGGACACTGAAGCTTTCTTT	CASSRDTRPYRADTEAFF
TRBJ2-2	.	.	TRBV28	TGTGCCGGAAACCGGGACAAAAACACCGGGGAGCTGTTTTTT	CAGNRDKNTGELFF
TRBJ1-1	.	.	TRBV19	TGTGCCAGTAGTTCAGGGTCTGAAGCTTTCTTT	CASSSGSEAFF
TRBJ2-6	.	.	TRBV28	TGTGCCAGCAGTTCCCCCAGGGGGCGGGGGTCTGGGGCCAACGTCCTGACTTTC	CASSSPRGRGSGANVLTF
TRBJ1-4	TRBD1	.	TRBV5-6	TGTGCCAGCAGCGGGACAGGGGTATCTAATGAAAAACTGTTTTTT	CASSGTGVSNEKLFF
TRBJ2-1	.	once	TRBV4-1	TGCGCCAGCAGCCAATTGGAGGGGAGCTCCTACAATGAGCAGTTCTTC	CASSQLEGSSYNEQFF
TRBJ1-5	TRBD1	.	TRBV18	TGTGCCAGCTCAGGAACAGGGGGGGGCAATCAGCCCCAGCATTTT	CASSGTGGGNQPQHF
TRBJ2-5	.	.	TRBV28	TGTGCCAGCAGCTCAACTAGCCTGGGCGAGACCCAGTACTTC	CASSSTSLGETQYF
TRBJ2-3	TRBD2	.	TRBV5-1	TGCGCCACCCGACTAGCGGGGCTGAGCACAGATACGCAGTATTTT	CATRLAGLSTDTQYF
TRBJ2-1	TRBD1	.	TRBV28	TGTGCCAGCACCTCCCGAGGAGGGACAGGCACCTACAATGAGCAGTTCTTC	CASTSRGGTGTYNEQFF
TRBJ2-2	.	.	TRBV7-9	TGTGCCAGCAGCTTAGAGCTAGACCCCGGGGAGCTGTTTTTT	CASSLELDPGELFF
TRBJ1-2	TRBD1	.	TRBV10-3	TGTGCCATCAGTGAAAGACAGGGGGGAGATGGCTACACCTTC	CAISERQGGDGYTF
TRBJ2-7	TRBD1	.	TRBV20-1	TGCAGTGCTAGTTTGGACCTACAGGGGCGCCCCTACGAGCAGTACTTC	CSASLDLQGRPYEQYF
TRBJ1-3	.	.	TRBV7-2	TGTGCCAGCAGCTTGAATGAGCCCTCTGGAAACACCATATATTTT	CASSLNEPSGNTIYF
TRBJ2-3	.	.	TRBV27	TGTGCCAGCAGCAGGAGGCAAGATACGCAGTATTTT	CASSRRQDTQYF
TRBJ2-7	.	.	TRBV6-5	TGTGCCAGCAGTTACTCCCCGGAGGAAAACGAGCAGTACTTC	CASSYSPEENEQYF
TRBJ1-5	.	.	TRBV3-1/TRBV3-2	TGTGCCAGCAGCCAAAACAGGGATCAGCCCCAGCATTTT	CASSQNRDQPQHF
TRBJ2-1	.	.	TRBV7-6	TGTGCCAGCAGCTTTTGGGGGCAGGGGATCGGTGAGCAGTTCTTC	CASSFWGQGIGEQFF
TRBJ1-3	.	.	TRBV19	TGTGCCAGTAACCCGCAGGGAGGAAACACCATATATTTT	CASNPQGGNTIYF
TRBJ2-1	.	.	TRBV28	TGTGCCAGCAGAGTCTACCGGGAGCAGGCCTACAATGAGCAGTTCTTC	CASRVYREQAYNEQFF
TRBJ2-5	TRBD1	once	TRBV28	TGTGCCAGCAGTCCCCCGGACAGGTTACAAGAGACCCAGTACTTC	CASSPPDRLQETQYF
TRBJ1-6	.	.	TRBV30	TGTGCCTGGGGGGGTACGGGGAACACCTATAATTCACCCCTCCACTTT	CAWGGTGNTYNSPLHF